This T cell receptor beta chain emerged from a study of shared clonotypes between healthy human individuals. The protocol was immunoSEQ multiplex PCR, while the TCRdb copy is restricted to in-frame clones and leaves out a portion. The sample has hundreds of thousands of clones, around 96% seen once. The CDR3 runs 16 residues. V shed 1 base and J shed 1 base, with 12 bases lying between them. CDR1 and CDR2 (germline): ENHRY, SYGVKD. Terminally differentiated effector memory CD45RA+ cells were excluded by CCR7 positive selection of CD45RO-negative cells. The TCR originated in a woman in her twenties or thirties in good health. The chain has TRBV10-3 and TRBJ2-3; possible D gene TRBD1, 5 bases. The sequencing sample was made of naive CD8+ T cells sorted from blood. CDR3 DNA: TGTGCCATCAGTGAGTTACAGGAAAGGGGCACAGATACGCAGTATTTT. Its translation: CAISELQERGTDTQYF.